The 23 T cell receptor beta chains given below trace back to one sample, sequenced in a study of blood T cells in healthy people across ages. Then a second PCR, running about 6 to 12 cycles, was carried out with a sample-barcoded 5' primer and a J-beta primer mix. MiXCR was run by TCRdb on the 5' RACE reads, yielding one entry per CDR3 protein. The sample has 650,000 to 800,000 distinct CDR3 sequences; more than 45% are singletons. The material sequenced was blood. The source is a woman aged 80 or older in good health.

This sequence joins TRBV9 and TRBJ2-7, with TRBD1 matching over 7 bases. The CDR3 runs to 17 residues. V dropped 0 bases and J dropped 6; count of bases not matched to a gene: 15. CDR1 and CDR2 (germline): SGDLS, YYNGEE. CDR3 region: CASSVASGTAFPTEQYF. The CDR3 DNA sequence: TGTGCCAGCAGCGTAGCCTCTGGGACAGCGTTTCCCACCGAGCAGTACTTC.

This clonotype was observed at least ten times. The chain combines TRBV20-1 with TRBJ2-7, with TRBD1 identical over 7 bases. The trim removed 2 bases at V and 3 bases at J, leaving 4 bases unmatched. This CDR3 comprises 13 residues. CDR1 DFQATT and CDR2 SNEGSKA come from the germline V gene (reference sequence). The CDR3 loop reads CSARTGASYEQYF. The DNA for the CDR3 is TGCAGTGCTAGAACAGGGGCCAGCTACGAGCAGTACTTC.

This clonotype has ten or more counts. The V and J genes are TRBV27 and TRBJ1-6; D unresolved. Looked up from germline, CDR1 is MNHEY and CDR2 is SMNVEV (reference sequence). The CDR3 is 19 residues long. V was cut by 1 base and J by 0 bases, with 16 bases left in between. The CDR3 reads CASSLFGEVGGSYNSPLHF. The CDR3 region has the DNA TGTGCCAGCAGTTTATTCGGGGAAGTCGGCGGCTCCTATAATTCACCCCTCCACTTT.

There are many counts of this clonotype. The chain recombines TRBV6-6 with TRBJ1-5, with 8 positions matching TRBD1. This CDR3 spans 14 amino acids. The germline V gene encodes CDR1 MNHNY and CDR2 SVGAGI (reference sequence). After removal of 6 bases from V and 5 bases from J, the junction contained 6 bases not matched to a gene. The CDR3 nucleotides read TGTGCCAGCAGCCTCGACAGGGGTCATCAGCCCCAGCATTTT. Residues: CASSLDRGHQPQHF.

This chain joins TRBV6-5 and TRBJ1-2, with D possibly matching TRBD1 (5 bases). This CDR3 is 13 amino acids long. Germline V lookup: CDR1 MNHEY, CDR2 SVGAGI. V was trimmed by 5 bases and J by 8 bases, leaving 15 bases between them. CDR3 DNA sequence: TGTGCCAGCAGTAGGGACCCCGATGGCGGCTACACCTTC. It specifies CASSRDPDGGYTF.

V is TRBV12-3 or TRBV12-4 and J is TRBJ2-5; 13 nucleotides align to TRBD2. The CDR3 has 15 amino acids. V gave up 6 bases and J gave up 7 bases; unmatched junction bases: 8. The CDR3 reads CASSLGLAGTGTQYF. In nucleotides, the CDR3 is TGTGCCAGCAGCCTGGGACTAGCGGGGACAGGGACCCAGTACTTC.

Ten or more counts support this clonotype. This chain connects TRBV7-2 to TRBJ2-5; 7 nucleotides line up with TRBD1. The V gene end was trimmed by 5 bases and the J gene end by 7 bases; junction bases not matched to a gene: 13. The CDR3 is 15 amino acids. The germline V gene has CDR1 SGHTA and CDR2 FQGNSA. CDR3 residues: CASSTGDAGFVTQYF. In nucleotides, the CDR3 is TGTGCCAGCAGCACAGGGGACGCTGGGTTTGTGACCCAGTACTTC.

This chain connects TRBV12-3 or TRBV12-4 to TRBJ2-3; TRBD2 agrees at 9 bases. The CDR3 sequence is 17 residues long. The junction had 8 bases not matched to a gene; V was cut back by 3 bases and J by 1 base. The CDR3 is CASSFILVAGGTDTQYF. Written as DNA, the CDR3 is TGTGCCAGCAGTTTTATCTTGGTAGCGGGGGGCACAGATACGCAGTATTTT.

This sequence joins TRBV20-1 and TRBJ2-7, with D unclear. The CDR3 has 13 residues. V lost 5 bases to trimming and J lost 0 bases, with 11 bases between them. Per germline, CDR1 DFQATT and CDR2 SNEGSKA (reference sequence). CDR3 in amino acids: CSAPNPGSYEQYF. DNA of the CDR3: TGCAGTGCTCCTAATCCGGGCTCCTACGAGCAGTACTTC.

The chain recombines TRBV3-1 with TRBJ2-6; D gene ambiguous. The germline gives CDR1 LGHDT, CDR2 YNNKEL (reference sequence). Trimming took off 1 base at V and 1 base at J, with 5 bases between the two ends. The CDR3 sequence is 15 residues long. In DNA form, the CDR3 reads TGTGCCAGCAGCCAAGCTCAGTCTGGGGCCAACGTCCTGACTTTC. Its protein is CASSQAQSGANVLTF.

The chain uses TRBV7-3 and TRBJ2-5; D is perhaps TRBD2 (5 bases). The tail of the sequence fits TRBJ2-7 better, so the J call may be wrong. The CDR3 is 14 residues long. Germline-derived CDR1 and CDR2 are SGHTA and FQGTGA. CDR3 sequence (DNA): TGTGCCAGCAGCGTACAAGGCGGGCCCCACGAGCAGTACTTC. Translating it yields CASSVQGGPHEQYF.

The V and J genes are TRBV6-2 or TRBV6-3 and TRBJ1-1, with 7 bases that match TRBD1. The CDR3 loop spans 11 amino acids. Germline-derived CDR1 and CDR2 are MNHEY and SVGEGT. V lost 10 bases and J lost 12; bases outside the gene matches: 11. CDR3 loop: CATATGATSFF. The CDR3 DNA is TGTGCCACCGCAACAGGGGCTACATCTTTCTTT.

This clonotype was detected many times. The rearrangement links TRBV5-5 to TRBJ2-5; TRBD1 might be the D (5 bases). This CDR3 has 13 residues. Trimming cost V 4 bases and J 5 bases, with 12 bases left between them. Germline V gives CDR1 SGHKS, CDR2 YYEKEE (reference sequence). CDR3 nucleotides: TGTGCCAGCAGCCCAGGGTCGAGGGAGACCCAGTACTTC. It yields the protein CASSPGSRETQYF. The entire variable domain, with the rest obtained from reference TRBV5-5 and TRBJ2-5, is as follows: DAGVTQSPTHLIKTRGQQVTLRCSPISGHKSVSWYQQVLGQGPQFIFQYYEKEERGRGNFPDRFSARQFPNYSSELNVNALLLGDSALYLCASSPGSRETQYFGPGTRLLVL.

The chain carries TRBV6-6 and TRBJ1-2, with a weak D call TRBD1 (6 bases). Trimming removed 2 bases at V and 0 bases at J, with 16 bases between. There are 17 residues in the CDR3. Germline CDR1 and CDR2: MNHNY and SVGAGI (reference sequence). CDR3: CASSYVTEGETNYGYTF. CDR3 DNA sequence: TGTGCCAGCAGTTACGTGACAGAGGGGGAAACTAACTATGGCTACACCTTC.

About this clonotype: Compared with germline, one end of the junction differs, possibly owing to a read error. The chain has TRBV7-2 and TRBJ1-2; D remains unclear. There are 13 residues in the CDR3. Germline-derived CDR1 and CDR2 are SGHTA and FQGNSA. Written as DNA, the CDR3 is TGTGCCGGCAGTAGGGAGGTGGACTATGGCTACACCTTC. Amino acid sequence: CAGSREVDYGYTF.

This clonotype appeared many times. The gene calls are TRBV3-1 and TRBJ2-7; D might be TRBD2 (5 bases). V was trimmed by 4 bases and J by 0 bases, leaving 10 bases between them. Germline CDR1 reads LGHDT; CDR2 reads YNNKEL (reference sequence). This CDR3 comprises 14 residues. For the CDR3, the DNA is TGTGCCAGCAGCCCCGGAGGACTCTCCTACGAGCAGTACTTC. As protein: CASSPGGLSYEQYF.

This clonotype was observed once. The chain has TRBV28 and TRBJ1-1; D call uncertain. Germline CDR1 and CDR2: MDHEN and SYDVKM. Trimming cost V 7 bases and J 0 bases, with 15 bases left between them. The CDR3 totals 15 residues. The CDR3 sequence is CASTGPGLMNTEAFF. The CDR3 DNA reads as TGTGCCAGCACCGGTCCGGGATTGATGAACACTGAAGCTTTCTTT.

The chain has TRBV27 and TRBJ2-1; TRBD2 aligns across 9 bases. The better agreement between TRBJ2-7 and the DNA end casts doubt on the J call. Per the germline V gene, CDR1 is MNHEY and CDR2 is SMNVEV (reference sequence). This CDR3 comprises 15 residues. The CDR3 sequence is CASSPSSGNYNEQYF. The CDR3 DNA reads as TGTGCCAGCAGTCCCTCTAGCGGGAATTACAATGAGCAGTACTTC.

The chain couples TRBV6-5 to TRBJ2-1; 13 bases map to TRBD2. Germline V lookup: CDR1 MNHEY, CDR2 SVGAGI. The CDR3 spans 17 residues. J gave up 0 bases and V 2 bases, and 1 base lay outside the gene matches. The CDR3 DNA reads TGTGCCAGCAGTTACCGGACTAGCGGGAGCTCCTACAATGAGCAGTTCTTC. It codes for CASSYRTSGSSYNEQFF.

Worth noting for this clonotype: This sequence may be a read error, since a much larger clone differs from it by one base. The chain has TRBV19 and TRBJ2-1; no firm D call. Germline CDR1 LNHDA, CDR2 SQIVND (reference sequence). The V end lost 6 bases, the J end lost 6 bases, and 15 bases lay between the germline ends. This CDR3 spans 14 amino acids. Here the CDR3 DNA reads TGTGCCAGTAGGATTCTGGCCACCGCCAATGAGCAGTTCTTC. Residues: CASRILATANEQFF.

This clonotype was picked up a small number of times. The chain recombines TRBV15 with TRBJ1-4; D is possibly TRBD1 (6 bases). The CDR3 is 15 amino acids. V was cut by 3 bases and J by 7 bases, with 15 bases left in between. Germline CDR1 reads LNHNV; CDR2 reads YYDKDF (reference sequence). CDR3 DNA sequence: TGTGCCACCAGCAGGCCACAGGGCGTACGTGAAAAACTGTTTTTT. The encoded protein is CATSRPQGVREKLFF.

The rearrangement uses TRBV6-5 and TRBJ2-2; unclear D gene. The V gene lost 4 bases and the J gene lost 5 bases, with 20 bases spanning the gap. CDR1 and CDR2 (germline): MNHEY, SVGAGI. The CDR3 totals 17 residues. CDR3 residues: CASSSITQFPNTGELFF. The CDR3 nucleotides are TGTGCCAGCAGTTCAATCACCCAATTTCCTAATACCGGGGAGCTGTTTTTT.

The rearrangement joins TRBV10-3 to TRBJ1-1; TRBD1 agrees at 11 bases. The V gene's germline CDR1 is ENHRY and CDR2 SYGVKD. The ends lost 6 bases at V and 2 bases at J; junction bases unmatched: 5. This CDR3 contains 15 residues. CDR3 nucleotides: TGTGCCATCAGCCCGGACAGGGGGCTAAACACTGAAGCTTTCTTT. It is translated as CAISPDRGLNTEAFF.